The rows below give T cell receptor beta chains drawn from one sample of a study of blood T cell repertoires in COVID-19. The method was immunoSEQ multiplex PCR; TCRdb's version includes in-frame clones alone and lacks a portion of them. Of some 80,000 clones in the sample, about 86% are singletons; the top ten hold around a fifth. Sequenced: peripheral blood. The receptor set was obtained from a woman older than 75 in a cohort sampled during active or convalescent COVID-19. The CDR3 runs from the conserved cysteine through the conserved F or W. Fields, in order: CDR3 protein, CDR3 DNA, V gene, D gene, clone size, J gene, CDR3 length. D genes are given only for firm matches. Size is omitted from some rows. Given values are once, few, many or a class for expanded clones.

CDR3aa: CASSPPGLGAGNIQYF
CDR3nt: TGTGCCAGCTCACCACCGGGACTAGGGGCAGGCAACATTCAGTACTTC
v_gene: TRBV18
d_gene: TRBD2
abundance: once
j_gene: TRBJ2-4
len: 16

CDR3aa: CASSPPGRDTGELFF
CDR3nt: TGTGCCAGCTCACCACCAGGCAGGGACACCGGGGAGCTGTTTTTT
v_gene: TRBV18
d_gene: .
abundance: .
j_gene: TRBJ2-2
len: 15

CDR3aa: CASSYGTSGPAISYEQYF
CDR3nt: TGTGCCAGCAGCTACGGGACTAGCGGGCCCGCAATCTCCTACGAGCAGTACTTC
v_gene: TRBV7-2
d_gene: TRBD2
abundance: .
j_gene: TRBJ2-7
len: 18

CDR3aa: CASSATGAGNTIYF
CDR3nt: TGTGCCAGCAGCGCGACAGGGGCTGGAAACACCATATATTTT
v_gene: TRBV9
d_gene: TRBD1
abundance: .
j_gene: TRBJ1-3
len: 14

CDR3aa: CASSLGGRYEQYF
CDR3nt: TGTGCCAGCAGTTTAGGCGGCCGCTACGAGCAGTACTTC
v_gene: TRBV12-3/TRBV12-4
d_gene: .
abundance: .
j_gene: TRBJ2-7
len: 13

CDR3aa: CASSPHHRGAGANVLTF
CDR3nt: TGCGCCAGCAGCCCCCACCACCGGGGGGCTGGGGCCAACGTCCTGACTTTC
v_gene: TRBV5-1
d_gene: TRBD2
abundance: .
j_gene: TRBJ2-6
len: 17

CDR3aa: CASSLAGRVNGKQFF
CDR3nt: TGTGCCAGCAGCTTAGCCGGCCGGGTAAACGGGAAGCAGTTCTTC
v_gene: TRBV7-8
d_gene: .
abundance: .
j_gene: TRBJ2-1
len: 15

CDR3aa: CSVEGTGENTGELFF
CDR3nt: TGCAGCGTTGAAGGGACAGGGGAGAACACCGGGGAGCTGTTTTTT
v_gene: TRBV29-1
d_gene: TRBD1
abundance: .
j_gene: TRBJ2-2
len: 15

CDR3aa: CATGRDYYNEQFF
CDR3nt: TGTGCCACGGGGCGGGATTATTACAATGAGCAGTTCTTC
v_gene: TRBV24-1
d_gene: .
abundance: .
j_gene: TRBJ2-1
len: 13

CDR3aa: CASSERMLAGGSDTQYF
CDR3nt: TGTGCCAGCAGTGAACGCATGCTAGCGGGAGGCTCAGATACGCAGTATTTT
v_gene: TRBV25-1
d_gene: TRBD2
abundance: .
j_gene: TRBJ2-3
len: 17

CDR3aa: CASSPSGGRNEKLFF
CDR3nt: TGTGCCAGCAGTCCCTCGGGGGGGCGAAATGAAAAACTGTTTTTT
v_gene: TRBV28
d_gene: .
abundance: .
j_gene: TRBJ1-4
len: 15

CDR3aa: CASSSQDRADSPLHF
CDR3nt: TGTGCCAGCAGCTCTCAGGACAGGGCTGATTCACCCCTCCACTTT
v_gene: TRBV9
d_gene: TRBD1
abundance: .
j_gene: TRBJ1-6
len: 15

CDR3aa: CASSPAGTGAVDIQYF
CDR3nt: TGTGCCAGCAGCCCCGCCGGGACAGGGGCGGTAGACATTCAGTACTTC
v_gene: TRBV7-9
d_gene: TRBD1
abundance: .
j_gene: TRBJ2-4
len: 16

CDR3aa: CASSPLGQGVAKNIQYF
CDR3nt: TGTGCCAGTAGTCCCCTCGGACAGGGTGTTGCCAAAAACATTCAGTACTTC
v_gene: TRBV19
d_gene: TRBD1
abundance: .
j_gene: TRBJ2-4
len: 17

CDR3aa: CASSQDASGRAEDTQYF
CDR3nt: TGTGCCAGCAGCCAAGACGCCAGCGGGAGGGCCGAAGATACGCAGTATTTT
v_gene: TRBV3-1/TRBV3-2
d_gene: TRBD2
abundance: .
j_gene: TRBJ2-3
len: 17

CDR3aa: CASTAGTVNTEAFF
CDR3nt: TGTGCCAGCACCGCCGGGACAGTGAACACTGAAGCTTTCTTT
v_gene: TRBV5-4
d_gene: TRBD1
abundance: .
j_gene: TRBJ1-1
len: 14

CDR3aa: CASSGTSGVNEQFF
CDR3nt: TGTGCCAGCAGCGGGACTAGCGGGGTCAATGAGCAGTTCTTC
v_gene: TRBV7-2
d_gene: TRBD2
abundance: once
j_gene: TRBJ2-1
len: 14

CDR3aa: CASSPGQGAYEQYF
CDR3nt: TGTGCCAGCAGCCCAGGACAGGGGGCATACGAGCAGTACTTC
v_gene: TRBV5-6
d_gene: TRBD1
abundance: once
j_gene: TRBJ2-7
len: 14

CDR3aa: CASSSRQLNTEAFF
CDR3nt: TGTGCCAGCAGCTCCCGCCAACTTAACACTGAAGCTTTCTTT
v_gene: TRBV11-2
d_gene: .
abundance: few
j_gene: TRBJ1-1
len: 14

CDR3aa: CASSPLGGGELNGYTF
CDR3nt: TGTGCCAGCTCCCCACTGGGGGGGGGCGAACTAAATGGCTACACCTTC
v_gene: TRBV18
d_gene: .
abundance: .
j_gene: TRBJ1-2
len: 16

CDR3aa: CASSILFSGRLPDTQYF
CDR3nt: TGTGCCAGTAGTATCCTCTTTAGCGGGAGGCTCCCAGATACGCAGTATTTT
v_gene: TRBV19
d_gene: TRBD2
abundance: .
j_gene: TRBJ2-3
len: 17

CDR3aa: CASSFQTGNEKLFF
CDR3nt: TGTGCCAGCAGTTTCCAGACAGGCAATGAAAAACTGTTTTTT
v_gene: TRBV28
d_gene: .
abundance: .
j_gene: TRBJ1-4
len: 14

CDR3aa: CASSRVERARTGELFF
CDR3nt: TGTGCCAGCAGCCGTGTGGAGCGGGCGAGGACCGGGGAGCTGTTTTTT
v_gene: TRBV3-1/TRBV3-2
d_gene: .
abundance: .
j_gene: TRBJ2-2
len: 16

CDR3aa: CASSKTSGSSTGELFF
CDR3nt: TGTGCCAGCAGCAAGACTAGCGGGAGTAGCACCGGGGAGCTGTTTTTT
v_gene: TRBV11-2
d_gene: TRBD2
abundance: .
j_gene: TRBJ2-2
len: 16

CDR3aa: CASSPSGGTEAFF
CDR3nt: TGTGCCAGCTCACCATCAGGGGGTACTGAAGCTTTCTTT
v_gene: TRBV18
d_gene: TRBD1
abundance: .
j_gene: TRBJ1-1
len: 13

CDR3aa: CASSGTRPTNEKLFF
CDR3nt: TGTGCCAGCAGCGGGACACGACCAACTAATGAAAAACTGTTTTTT
v_gene: TRBV25-1
d_gene: .
abundance: .
j_gene: TRBJ1-4
len: 15

CDR3aa: CASSGLGASGNQPQHF
CDR3nt: TGTGCCAGCAGTGGTTTGGGGGCGTCGGGCAATCAGCCCCAGCATTTT
v_gene: TRBV2
d_gene: .
abundance: .
j_gene: TRBJ1-5
len: 16

CDR3aa: CASTMDRSQPQHF
CDR3nt: TGTGCCAGCACCATGGACAGGAGTCAGCCCCAGCATTTT
v_gene: TRBV2
d_gene: TRBD1
abundance: few
j_gene: TRBJ1-5
len: 13

CDR3aa: CASSDWAQGVYEQYF
CDR3nt: TGTGCCAGCAGTGATTGGGCCCAAGGCGTCTACGAGCAGTACTTC
v_gene: TRBV2
d_gene: .
abundance: .
j_gene: TRBJ2-7
len: 15

CDR3aa: CASSVAAGGPTGELFF
CDR3nt: TGTGCCAGCAGCGTAGCAGCGGGAGGGCCCACCGGGGAGCTGTTTTTT
v_gene: TRBV9
d_gene: TRBD2
abundance: .
j_gene: TRBJ2-2
len: 16

CDR3aa: CASSLSSQGYEQYF
CDR3nt: TGCGCCAGCAGCCTATCCTCACAGGGCTACGAGCAGTACTTC
v_gene: TRBV5-1
d_gene: .
abundance: .
j_gene: TRBJ2-7
len: 14

CDR3aa: CASSEGPGTGFTGELFF
CDR3nt: TGTGCCAGCAGCGAGGGTCCCGGGACAGGTTTCACCGGGGAGCTGTTTTTT
v_gene: TRBV9
d_gene: TRBD1
abundance: .
j_gene: TRBJ2-2
len: 17

CDR3aa: CASSRQVQGGGYEQYF
CDR3nt: TGTGCCAGCAGCAGGCAGGTACAGGGGGGAGGCTACGAGCAGTACTTC
v_gene: TRBV5-4
d_gene: TRBD1
abundance: .
j_gene: TRBJ2-7
len: 16

CDR3aa: CATSRDRTGEGGYTF
CDR3nt: TGTGCCACCAGCAGAGATCGGACAGGGGAGGGTGGCTACACCTTC
v_gene: TRBV15
d_gene: TRBD1
abundance: .
j_gene: TRBJ1-2
len: 15

CDR3aa: CASSILGQGNQPQHF
CDR3nt: TGTGCCAGTAGTATTTTGGGACAGGGCAATCAGCCCCAGCATTTT
v_gene: TRBV19
d_gene: TRBD1
abundance: .
j_gene: TRBJ1-5
len: 15

CDR3aa: CASTVTGTANVLTF
CDR3nt: TGTGCCAGCACTGTTACAGGCACGGCCAACGTCCTGACTTTC
v_gene: TRBV5-4
d_gene: .
abundance: .
j_gene: TRBJ2-6
len: 14

CDR3aa: CASSYSGRRGQETQYF
CDR3nt: TGTGCCAGCAGTTACTCGGGTAGACGGGGTCAAGAGACCCAGTACTTC
v_gene: TRBV6-6
d_gene: .
abundance: .
j_gene: TRBJ2-5
len: 16

CDR3aa: CASSLGGAGLKETQYF
CDR3nt: TGTGCCAGCAGCCTCGGAGGTGCGGGACTAAAAGAGACCCAGTACTTC
v_gene: TRBV3-1/TRBV3-2
d_gene: TRBD2
abundance: .
j_gene: TRBJ2-5
len: 16

CDR3aa: CASSFGGSNEKLFF
CDR3nt: TGTGCCAGCAGCTTTGGAGGGTCCAATGAAAAACTGTTTTTT
v_gene: TRBV11-3
d_gene: .
abundance: .
j_gene: TRBJ1-4
len: 14

CDR3aa: CASSSPQGYNSPLHF
CDR3nt: TGTGCCAGCAGTTCCCCTCAGGGGTATAATTCACCCCTCCACTTT
v_gene: TRBV28
d_gene: .
abundance: .
j_gene: TRBJ1-6
len: 15

CDR3aa: CASKQLAGGRYEQFF
CDR3nt: TGTGCCAGCAAACAACTAGCGGGAGGTCGGTATGAGCAGTTCTTC
v_gene: TRBV5-8
d_gene: TRBD2
abundance: .
j_gene: TRBJ2-1
len: 15

CDR3aa: CASRPRDRVRGYTF
CDR3nt: TGTGCCAGTAGGCCCCGGGACAGGGTTCGTGGCTACACCTTC
v_gene: TRBV19
d_gene: TRBD1
abundance: .
j_gene: TRBJ1-2
len: 14

CDR3aa: CAWSVMRRTYEQYF
CDR3nt: TGTGCCTGGAGTGTAATGCGGAGAACCTACGAGCAGTACTTC
v_gene: TRBV30
d_gene: .
abundance: .
j_gene: TRBJ2-7
len: 14

CDR3aa: CASRGAGVRYNEQFF
CDR3nt: TGTGCCAGCAGGGGAGCGGGAGTAAGGTACAATGAGCAGTTCTTC
v_gene: TRBV6-5
d_gene: TRBD2
abundance: .
j_gene: TRBJ2-1
len: 15

CDR3aa: CASSLETSNNEQFF
CDR3nt: TGTGCCAGCAGTTTAGAGACTAGCAACAATGAGCAGTTCTTC
v_gene: TRBV7-9
d_gene: TRBD2
abundance: .
j_gene: TRBJ2-1
len: 14

CDR3aa: CASSPKASGGVDIQYF
CDR3nt: TGTGCCAGCAGCCCCAAGGCAAGCGGGGGGGTGGACATTCAGTACTTC
v_gene: TRBV7-9
d_gene: TRBD2
abundance: .
j_gene: TRBJ2-4
len: 16

CDR3aa: CASSRIAGGPTDTQYF
CDR3nt: TGTGCCAGTAGTAGAATAGCGGGAGGGCCGACAGATACGCAGTATTTT
v_gene: TRBV19
d_gene: TRBD2
abundance: once
j_gene: TRBJ2-3
len: 16

CDR3aa: CASSKFFRDRGSLLHF
CDR3nt: TGTGCCAGCAGCAAGTTCTTCCGGGACAGGGGCTCACTCCTCCACTTT
v_gene: TRBV21-1
d_gene: .
abundance: .
j_gene: TRBJ1-6
len: 16

CDR3aa: CASSDTGATDTQYF
CDR3nt: TGTGCCAGCAGTGATACCGGAGCGACAGATACGCAGTATTTT
v_gene: TRBV6-4
d_gene: .
abundance: .
j_gene: TRBJ2-3
len: 14

CDR3aa: CASLQDSEAFF
CDR3nt: TGTGCCAGCTTACAGGATTCTGAAGCTTTCTTT
v_gene: TRBV18
d_gene: .
abundance: .
j_gene: TRBJ1-1
len: 11

CDR3aa: CASSFQDRATDTQYF
CDR3nt: TGCGCCAGCAGCTTTCAGGACAGGGCCACAGATACGCAGTATTTT
v_gene: TRBV5-1
d_gene: TRBD1
abundance: .
j_gene: TRBJ2-3
len: 15

CDR3aa: CASREDRVSNQPQHF
CDR3nt: TGTGCCAGCAGGGAGGACAGGGTTAGCAATCAGCCCCAGCATTTT
v_gene: TRBV7-8
d_gene: TRBD1
abundance: .
j_gene: TRBJ1-5
len: 15

CDR3aa: CASSPNTGPGNTIYF
CDR3nt: TGTGCCAGCTCACCGAACACAGGGCCTGGAAACACCATATATTTT
v_gene: TRBV18
d_gene: .
abundance: .
j_gene: TRBJ1-3
len: 15

CDR3aa: CASSLSIQGGTEAFF
CDR3nt: TGTGCCAGCAGTTTATCGATACAGGGGGGGACTGAAGCTTTCTTT
v_gene: TRBV27
d_gene: TRBD1
abundance: .
j_gene: TRBJ1-1
len: 15

CDR3aa: CASREVAGVPDTQYF
CDR3nt: TGTGCCAGCAGGGAGGTAGCGGGAGTTCCAGATACGCAGTATTTT
v_gene: TRBV2
d_gene: TRBD2
abundance: once
j_gene: TRBJ2-3
len: 15

CDR3aa: CASSPRPLDSPLHF
CDR3nt: TGTGCCAGCAGCCCCCGGCCTCTAGATTCACCCCTCCACTTT
v_gene: TRBV3-1/TRBV3-2
d_gene: .
abundance: .
j_gene: TRBJ1-6
len: 14

CDR3aa: CASSPGQGATRYGYTF
CDR3nt: TGTGCCAGCAGCCCTGGACAGGGAGCCACAAGATATGGCTACACCTTC
v_gene: TRBV5-6
d_gene: TRBD1
abundance: .
j_gene: TRBJ1-2
len: 16

CDR3aa: CASSVGEPYSNQPQHF
CDR3nt: TGTGCCAGTAGTGTGGGAGAGCCTTATAGCAATCAGCCCCAGCATTTT
v_gene: TRBV19
d_gene: .
abundance: few
j_gene: TRBJ1-5
len: 16

CDR3aa: CASSQERRVGGYTF
CDR3nt: TGTGCCAGCAGCCAAGAACGCAGGGTCGGAGGCTACACCTTC
v_gene: TRBV3-1/TRBV3-2
d_gene: .
abundance: .
j_gene: TRBJ1-2
len: 14

CDR3aa: CASSLDKNTEAFF
CDR3nt: TGTGCCAGCTCGCTCGACAAGAACACTGAAGCTTTCTTT
v_gene: TRBV18
d_gene: .
abundance: once
j_gene: TRBJ1-1
len: 13